These T cell receptor beta chains were read from a single sample in a study of neoadjuvant anti-PD-1 for oral cavity cancer. Repertoires were generated with immunoSEQ multiplex PCR, while TCRdb's copy carries only in-frame clones and drops some. The table shows around 62,000 clones, with 70% to 85% occurring only once. The sequencing here drew on PBMCs, taken before nivolumab (anti-PD-1) treatment. These TCRs come from a person aged 40 to 85 with oral cavity squamous cell carcinoma. The CDR3 runs from the conserved cysteine through the conserved F or W. D genes are given only for firm matches. The size entry is marked missing in some rows and otherwise reads once, few, many or a size class.

d_gene	v_gene	abundance	j_gene	CDR3nt	CDR3aa
.	TRBV5-4	.	TRBJ1-5	TGTGCCAGCAGCCACGGCGGGACCCATAGCAATCAGCCCCAGCATTTT	CASSHGGTHSNQPQHF
.	TRBV15	.	TRBJ1-3	TGTGCCACCAGCAGAGCGAGCGGCTTAAGGGCGAGCACCATATATTTT	CATSRASGLRASTIYF
.	TRBV28	.	TRBJ1-4	TGTGCCAGCAGGATATGGGGGGGCAATGAAAAACTGTTTTTT	CASRIWGGNEKLFF
.	TRBV21-1	.	TRBJ2-1	TGTGCCAGCAGCAAAAAACTAGCGTTTCGCAATGAGCAGTTCTTC	CASSKKLAFRNEQFF
.	TRBV20-1	few	TRBJ2-7	TGCAGTGCTTATAGGGGCAGCGAGCAGTACTTC	CSAYRGSEQYF
.	TRBV30	.	TRBJ2-3	TGTGCCTGGAGTGCTGAGGCGTTAAGCACAGATACGCAGTATTTT	CAWSAEALSTDTQYF
TRBD2	TRBV4-1	.	TRBJ2-1	TGCGCCAGCAGCCAAGATCGGACCGGACTAGCGGGAGCAGGCGAGCAGTTCTTC	CASSQDRTGLAGAGEQFF
.	TRBV7-9	.	TRBJ2-5	TGTGCCAGCAGCTTAGGCGGGGGCCTAGAGACCCAGTACTTC	CASSLGGGLETQYF
.	TRBV7-8	.	TRBJ2-3	TGTGCCAGCAGACGATACAGGACAGCTACCACAGATACGCAGTATTTT	CASRRYRTATTDTQYF
.	TRBV19	.	TRBJ1-6	TGTGCCAGTAGTATTGACGCAGGGATGAACTCACCCCTCCACTTT	CASSIDAGMNSPLHF
.	TRBV5-1	.	TRBJ1-6	TGCGCCAGCAGCTCGTGGGGTGAGTCCTATAATTCACCCCTCCACTTT	CASSSWGESYNSPLHF
.	TRBV6-5	few	TRBJ2-1	TGTGCCAGCAGTTTTCGACCAGAGGGCAATTTTGAGCAGTTCTTC	CASSFRPEGNFEQFF
.	TRBV25-1	.	TRBJ2-7	TGTGCCAGCAGTGAATGGGGGCTGAGCTCCTACGAGCAGTACTTC	CASSEWGLSSYEQYF
.	TRBV9	.	TRBJ2-3	TGTGCCAGCAGCACCCGGGGCGGGGTGATCACAGATACGCAGTATTTT	CASSTRGGVITDTQYF
.	TRBV28	.	TRBJ1-2	TGTGCCAGCAGCCCCCCCCTTTATGGCTACACCTTC	CASSPPLYGYTF
TRBD1	TRBV7-9	once	TRBJ2-1	TGTGCCAGCAGCTCAAGAGGGGGCGAGGAGTTCTTC	CASSSRGGEEFF
.	TRBV30	.	TRBJ2-7	TGTGCCTGGGCCGGGTTGCGAGCGACGTACTTC	CAWAGLRATYF
.	TRBV11-2	.	TRBJ1-1	TGTGCCAGCACCGATTCCGGGACACCGAACACTGAAGCTTTCTTT	CASTDSGTPNTEAFF
.	TRBV7-2	.	TRBJ1-2	TGTGCCAGCAGCTTAACGGGCTATGGCTACACCTTC	CASSLTGYGYTF
.	TRBV6-6	.	TRBJ2-3	TGTGCCAGCAGATTCACAGATACGCAGTATTTT	CASRFTDTQYF
.	TRBV5-4	.	TRBJ2-5	TGTGCCAGCAAGCCGGATTGGGGGGAGACCCAGTACTTC	CASKPDWGETQYF
.	TRBV5-6	few	TRBJ2-2	TGTGCCAGCAGCTTACCTCATGTCACCGGGGAGCTGTTTTTT	CASSLPHVTGELFF
.	TRBV5-1	few	TRBJ1-4	TGCGCCAGCAGCTTGGAGCTGGGGGCGCGAGAGGAAAAACTGTTTTTT	CASSLELGAREEKLFF
.	TRBV9	.	TRBJ2-7	TGTGCCAGCAGCGTAGACTATAGGGGGGGCGAGCAGTACTTC	CASSVDYRGGEQYF
.	TRBV7-9	few	TRBJ1-1	TGTGCCAGCAGTGAGGCCGCTACCGCCGCTGAAGCTTTCTTT	CASSEAATAAEAFF